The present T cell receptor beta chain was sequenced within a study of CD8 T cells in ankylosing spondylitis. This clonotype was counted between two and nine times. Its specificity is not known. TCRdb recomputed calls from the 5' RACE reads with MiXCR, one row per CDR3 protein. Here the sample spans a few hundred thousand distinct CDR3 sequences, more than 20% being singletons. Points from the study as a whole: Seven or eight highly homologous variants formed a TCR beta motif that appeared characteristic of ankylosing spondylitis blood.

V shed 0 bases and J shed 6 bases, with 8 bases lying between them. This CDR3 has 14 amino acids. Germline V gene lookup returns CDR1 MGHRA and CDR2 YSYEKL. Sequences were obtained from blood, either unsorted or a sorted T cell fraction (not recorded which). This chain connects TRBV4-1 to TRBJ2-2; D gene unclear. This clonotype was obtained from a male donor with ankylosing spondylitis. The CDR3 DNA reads TGCGCCAGCAGCCAAGATATCGAGGCCGGGGAGCTGTTTTTT. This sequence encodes CASSQDIEAGELFF.